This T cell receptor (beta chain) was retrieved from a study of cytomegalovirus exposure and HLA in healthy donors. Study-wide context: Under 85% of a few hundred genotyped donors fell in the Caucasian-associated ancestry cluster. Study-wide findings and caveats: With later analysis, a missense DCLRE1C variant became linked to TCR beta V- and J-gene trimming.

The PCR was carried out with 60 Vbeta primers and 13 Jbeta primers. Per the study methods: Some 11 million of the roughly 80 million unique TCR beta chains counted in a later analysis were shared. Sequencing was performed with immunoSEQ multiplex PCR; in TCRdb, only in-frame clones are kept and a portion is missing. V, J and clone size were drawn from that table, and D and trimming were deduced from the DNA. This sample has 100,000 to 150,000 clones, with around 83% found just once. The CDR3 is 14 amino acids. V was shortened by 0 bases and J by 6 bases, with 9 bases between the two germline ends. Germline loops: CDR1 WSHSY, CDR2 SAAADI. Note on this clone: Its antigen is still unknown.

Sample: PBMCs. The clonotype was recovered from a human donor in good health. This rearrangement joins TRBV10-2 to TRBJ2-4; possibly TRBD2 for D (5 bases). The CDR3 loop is CASSESGRVNIQYF. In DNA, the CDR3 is TGCGCCAGCAGTGAGTCAGGGCGGGTAAACATTCAGTACTTC.